This T cell receptor beta chain was documented in a study of control samples from healthy donors and cancer patients. Produced via immunoSEQ multiplex PCR; TCRdb's table is partial and in-frame only. The sample yields about 190,000 clones, approximately 92% seen once. The sequence derives from a man in his late teens or twenties in good health. The source material was blood.

Here the CDR3 DNA reads TGTGCCAGCAGCTTCAGGGACAGGGCCTATAGCAATCAGCCCCAGCATTTT. It is translated as CASSFRDRAYSNQPQHF. This sequence joins TRBV5-8 and TRBJ1-5; the match to TRBD1 covers 9 bases. V lost 2 bases, J lost 0 bases, and 6 bases stayed unmatched. Germline loops: CDR1 SGHTS, CDR2 YDEGEE. This CDR3 has 17 residues.